This T cell receptor beta chain was sequenced for a study of T-cell memory formation after mild COVID-19. Study results and limitations: CD4+ clones that contracted lay mainly in CM and EM; CD8+ ones lay in EMRA. Confirmation was lacking for SARS-CoV-2 specificity of second-wave clones that peaked on day 37.

TCRdb reprocessed the 5' RACE reads via MiXCR and lists one record per CDR3 protein. The sample includes around 250,000 distinct CDR3 sequences, 8% to 9.5% seen only once; the top ten take roughly 21%. For this clonotype: Its specificity is unknown.

The receptor was derived from a young man who had mild COVID-19 (a few samples of this study predate the infection). Cell type and time point are not known. The specimen sequenced was PBMCs or a T cell subset sorted from them (not recorded which).

This CDR3 reads CATSTIQKETDTQYF. Here the CDR3 DNA reads TGTGCCACCAGTACCATCCAGAAGGAGACAGATACGCAGTATTTT. The chain links TRBV24-1 to TRBJ2-3; no firm D call. V lost 6 bases to trimming and J lost 3 bases, with 15 bases between them. Germline-derived CDR1 and CDR2 are KGHDR and SFDVKD. This CDR3 comprises 15 residues.